This T cell receptor (beta chain) was sequenced in a study of cytomegalovirus exposure and HLA in healthy donors. PCR used 60 Vbeta primers and 13 Jbeta primers. The authors' processing: As a later analysis found, there were 70 million to 90 million unique TCR beta chains, of which approximately 10 million were shared. Clones were read by immunoSEQ multiplex PCR, and TCRdb kept only the in-frame ones, dropping some. V and J calls and clone size come straight from that table; D and trimming were deduced from the DNA. The sample records roughly 93,000 clones, roughly 70% being singletons. This clone was recorded once. Germline loops: CDR1 SGDLS, CDR2 YYNGEE. Germline trimming cut 3 bases from V and 0 bases from J; bases unmatched to any gene: 4. The CDR3 is made up of 15 amino acids.

Sequenced: PBMCs. The origin of this receptor is a male donor in good health and CMV-seronegative. The genes are TRBV9 and TRBJ2-5; TRBD1 matches at 8 bases. The CDR3 nucleotides read TGTGCCAGCAGCGGAGACAGGGGACACCAAGAGACCCAGTACTTC. It specifies CASSGDRGHQETQYF.